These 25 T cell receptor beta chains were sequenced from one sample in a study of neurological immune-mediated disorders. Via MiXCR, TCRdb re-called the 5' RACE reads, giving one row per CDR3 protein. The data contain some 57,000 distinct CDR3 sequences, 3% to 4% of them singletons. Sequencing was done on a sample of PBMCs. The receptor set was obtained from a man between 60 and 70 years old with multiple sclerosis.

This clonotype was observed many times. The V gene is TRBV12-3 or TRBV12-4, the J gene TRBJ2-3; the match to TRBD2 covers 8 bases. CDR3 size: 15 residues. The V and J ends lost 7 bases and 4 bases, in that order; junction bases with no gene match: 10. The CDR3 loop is CASTGGGVWSDTQYF. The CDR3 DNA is TGTGCCAGCACCGGGGGGGGGGTCTGGTCAGATACGCAGTATTTT.

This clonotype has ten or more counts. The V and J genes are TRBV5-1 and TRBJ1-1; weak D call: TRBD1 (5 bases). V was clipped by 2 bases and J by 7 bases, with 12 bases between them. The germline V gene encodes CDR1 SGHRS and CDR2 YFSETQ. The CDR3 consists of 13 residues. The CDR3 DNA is TGCGCCAGCAGCTTCCGGGACGGCCGTGAAGCTTTCTTT. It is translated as CASSFRDGREAFF.

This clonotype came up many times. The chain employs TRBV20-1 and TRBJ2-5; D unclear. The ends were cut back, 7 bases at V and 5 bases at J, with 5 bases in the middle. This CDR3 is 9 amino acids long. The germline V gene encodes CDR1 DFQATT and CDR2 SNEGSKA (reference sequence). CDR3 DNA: TGCAGTGAATGGGAGACCCAGTACTTC. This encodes CSEWETQYF.

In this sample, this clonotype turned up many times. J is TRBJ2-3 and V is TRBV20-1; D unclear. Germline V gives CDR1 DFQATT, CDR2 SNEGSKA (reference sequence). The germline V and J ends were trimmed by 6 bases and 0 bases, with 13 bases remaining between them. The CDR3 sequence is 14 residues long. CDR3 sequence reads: CSASASLSTDTQYF. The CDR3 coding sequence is TGCAGTGCAAGTGCATCGCTTAGCACAGATACGCAGTATTTT.

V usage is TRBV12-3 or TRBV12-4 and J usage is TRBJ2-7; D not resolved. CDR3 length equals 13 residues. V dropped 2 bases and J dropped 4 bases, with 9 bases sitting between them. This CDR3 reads CASSLTYGYEQYF. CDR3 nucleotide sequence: TGTGCCAGCAGTTTAACCTACGGATACGAGCAGTACTTC.

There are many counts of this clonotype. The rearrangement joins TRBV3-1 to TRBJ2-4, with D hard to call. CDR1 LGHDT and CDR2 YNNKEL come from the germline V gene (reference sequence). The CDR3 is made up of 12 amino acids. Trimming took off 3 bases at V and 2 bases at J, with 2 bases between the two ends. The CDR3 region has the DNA TGTGCCAGCAGCCACTCCAAAAACATTCAGTACTTC. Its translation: CASSHSKNIQYF.

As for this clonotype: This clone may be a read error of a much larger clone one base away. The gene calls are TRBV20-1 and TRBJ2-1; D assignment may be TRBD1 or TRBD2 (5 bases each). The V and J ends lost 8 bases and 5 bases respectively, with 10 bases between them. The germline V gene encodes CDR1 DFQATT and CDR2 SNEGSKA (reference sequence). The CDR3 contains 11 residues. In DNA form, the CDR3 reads TGCAGTACGGGACGGGACAATGAGCAGTTCTTC. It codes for CSTGRDNEQFF.

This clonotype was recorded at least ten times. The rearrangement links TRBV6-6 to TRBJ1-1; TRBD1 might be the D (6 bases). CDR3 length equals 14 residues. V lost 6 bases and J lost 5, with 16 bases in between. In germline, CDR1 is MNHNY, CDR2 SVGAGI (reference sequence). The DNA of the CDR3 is TGTGCCAGCAGCGATACAGGGCTGGGGACTGAAGCTTTCTTT. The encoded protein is CASSDTGLGTEAFF.

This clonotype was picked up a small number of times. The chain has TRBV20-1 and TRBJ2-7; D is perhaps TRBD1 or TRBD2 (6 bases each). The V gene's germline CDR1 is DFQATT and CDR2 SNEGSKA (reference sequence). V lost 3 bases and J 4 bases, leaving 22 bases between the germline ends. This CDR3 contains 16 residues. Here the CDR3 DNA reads TGCAGTGCTAGGGGCCCCCCGGGGGCTGGTACTTACGAGCAGTACTTC. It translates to CSARGPPGAGTYEQYF.

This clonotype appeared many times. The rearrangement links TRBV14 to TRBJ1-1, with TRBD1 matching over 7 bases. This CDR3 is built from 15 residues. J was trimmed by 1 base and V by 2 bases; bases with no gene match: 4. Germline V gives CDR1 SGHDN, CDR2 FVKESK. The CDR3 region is CASSQYRGRNTEAFF. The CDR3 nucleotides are TGTGCCAGCAGCCAATACAGGGGACGGAACACTGAAGCTTTCTTT.

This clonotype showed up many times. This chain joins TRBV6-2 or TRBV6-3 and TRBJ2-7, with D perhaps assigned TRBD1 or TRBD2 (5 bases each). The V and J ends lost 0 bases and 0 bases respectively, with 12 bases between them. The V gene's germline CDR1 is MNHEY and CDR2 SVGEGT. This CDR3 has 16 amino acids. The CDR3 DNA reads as TGTGCCAGCAGTTACTCGGGGGTCCCCTCCTCCTACGAGCAGTACTTC. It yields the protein CASSYSGVPSSYEQYF.

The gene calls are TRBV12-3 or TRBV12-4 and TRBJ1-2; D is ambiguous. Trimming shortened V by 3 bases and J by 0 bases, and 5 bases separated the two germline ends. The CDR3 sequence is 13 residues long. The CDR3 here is CASSLEANYGYTF. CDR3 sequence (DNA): TGTGCCAGCAGTTTGGAGGCTAACTATGGCTACACCTTC.

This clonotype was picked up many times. Here the CDR3 reads CATSRGAGPGTEAFF. The CDR3 region has the DNA TGTGCCACCAGCAGAGGAGCGGGGCCGGGCACTGAAGCTTTCTTT. The chain recombines TRBV15 with TRBJ1-1, with a weak D call TRBD1 (5 bases). The CDR3 spans 15 residues. The V and J ends lost 1 base and 4 bases respectively, with 13 bases between them. Germline loops: CDR1 LNHNV, CDR2 YYDKDF (reference sequence).

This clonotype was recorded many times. CDR3 in DNA: TGCAGTGCCAACTATCCGGGGCTCCAAGAGACCCAGTACTTC. It codes for CSANYPGLQETQYF. The chain employs TRBV20-1 and TRBJ2-5; D possibly uses TRBD1 or TRBD2 (5 bases each). This CDR3 has 14 residues. In germline, CDR1 is DFQATT, CDR2 SNEGSKA (reference sequence). V lost 6 bases to trimming and J lost 1 base, with 15 bases between them.

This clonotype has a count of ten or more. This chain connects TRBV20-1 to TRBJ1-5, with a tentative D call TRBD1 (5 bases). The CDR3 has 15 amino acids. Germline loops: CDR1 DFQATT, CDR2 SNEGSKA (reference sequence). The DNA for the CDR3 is TGCAGCGCAAAGCAGGGAATAGGGAGCAATCAGCCCCAGCATTTT. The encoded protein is CSAKQGIGSNQPQHF.

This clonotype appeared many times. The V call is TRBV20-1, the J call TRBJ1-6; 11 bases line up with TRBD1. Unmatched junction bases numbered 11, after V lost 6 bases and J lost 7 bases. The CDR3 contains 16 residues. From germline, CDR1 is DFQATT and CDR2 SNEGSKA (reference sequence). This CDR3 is CSAALIGTGGNSPLHF. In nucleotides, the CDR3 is TGCAGTGCCGCTTTAATCGGGACAGGGGGAAATTCACCCCTCCACTTT.

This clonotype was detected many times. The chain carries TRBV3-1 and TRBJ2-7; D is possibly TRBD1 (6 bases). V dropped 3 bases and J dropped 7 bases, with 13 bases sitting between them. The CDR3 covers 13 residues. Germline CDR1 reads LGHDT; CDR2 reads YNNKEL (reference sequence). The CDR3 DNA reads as TGTGCCAGCAGCCAGGCAGGGGCGGGTGAGCAGTACTTC. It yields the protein CASSQAGAGEQYF.

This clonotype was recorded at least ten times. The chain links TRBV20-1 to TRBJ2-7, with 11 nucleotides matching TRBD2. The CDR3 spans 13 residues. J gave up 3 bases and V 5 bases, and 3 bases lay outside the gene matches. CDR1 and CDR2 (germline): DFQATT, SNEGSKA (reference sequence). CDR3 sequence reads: CSARTSGGYEQYF. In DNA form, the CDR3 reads TGCAGTGCTCGCACTAGCGGGGGCTACGAGCAGTACTTC.

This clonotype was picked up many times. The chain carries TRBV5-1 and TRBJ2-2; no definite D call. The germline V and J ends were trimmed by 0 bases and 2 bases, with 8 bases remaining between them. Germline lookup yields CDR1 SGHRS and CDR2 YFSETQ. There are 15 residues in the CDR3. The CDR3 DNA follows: TGCGCCAGCAGCTTGGTGAGGCACAACACCGGGGAGCTGTTTTTT. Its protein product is CASSLVRHNTGELFF.

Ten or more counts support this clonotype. The CDR3 loop is CASSLGLGEQYF. The CDR3 DNA follows: TGTGCCAGCAGCTTAGGGTTAGGGGAGCAGTACTTC. V and J are TRBV7-2 and TRBJ2-7; D is uncertain. V lost 1 base and J 7 bases, leaving 8 bases between the germline ends. Germline lookup yields CDR1 SGHTA and CDR2 FQGNSA. This CDR3 spans 12 amino acids.

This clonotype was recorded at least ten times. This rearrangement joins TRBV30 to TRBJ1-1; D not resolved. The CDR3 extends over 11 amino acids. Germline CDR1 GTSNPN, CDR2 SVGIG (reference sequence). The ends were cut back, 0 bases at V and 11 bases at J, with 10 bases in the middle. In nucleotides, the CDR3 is TGTGCCTGGAGTGTACGATCACACGCTTTCTTT. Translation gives CAWSVRSHAFF. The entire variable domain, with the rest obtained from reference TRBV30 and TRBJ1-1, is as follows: SQTIHQWPATLVQPVGSPLSLECTVEGTSNPNLYWYRQAAGRGLQLLFYSVGIGQISSEVPQNLSASRPQDRQFILSSKKLLLSDSGFYLCAWSVRSHAFFGQGTRLTVV.

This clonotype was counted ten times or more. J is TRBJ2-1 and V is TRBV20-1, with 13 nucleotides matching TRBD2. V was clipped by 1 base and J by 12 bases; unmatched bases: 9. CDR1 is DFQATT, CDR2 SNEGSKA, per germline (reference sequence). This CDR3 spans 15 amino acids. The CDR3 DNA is TGCAGTGCTAGAGGGGGACTAGCGGGATCCGGCAGGCAGTTCTTC. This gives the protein CSARGGLAGSGRQFF.

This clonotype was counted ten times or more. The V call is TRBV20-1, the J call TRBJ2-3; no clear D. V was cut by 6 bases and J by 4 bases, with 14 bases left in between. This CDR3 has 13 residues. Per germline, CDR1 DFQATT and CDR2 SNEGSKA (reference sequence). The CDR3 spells CSAGYLVADTQYF. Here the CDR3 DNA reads TGCAGTGCCGGCTACTTAGTAGCAGATACGCAGTATTTT.

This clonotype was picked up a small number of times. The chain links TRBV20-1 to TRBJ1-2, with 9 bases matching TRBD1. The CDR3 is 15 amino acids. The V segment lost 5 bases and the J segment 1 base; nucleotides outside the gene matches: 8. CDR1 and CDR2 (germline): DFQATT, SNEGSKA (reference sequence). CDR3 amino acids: CSARWTGDLNYGYTF. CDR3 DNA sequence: TGCAGTGCTCGATGGACAGGGGACCTTAACTATGGCTACACCTTC.

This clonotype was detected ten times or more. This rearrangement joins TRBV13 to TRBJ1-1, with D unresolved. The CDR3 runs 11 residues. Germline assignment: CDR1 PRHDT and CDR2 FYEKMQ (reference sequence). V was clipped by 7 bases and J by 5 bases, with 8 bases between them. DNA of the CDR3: TGTGCCAGCAAGCTGATAACTGAAGCTTTCTTT. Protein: CASKLITEAFF.